This T cell receptor beta chain came from a study of type 1 regulatory T cells listed by TCRdb under 2021. Broadly, across the study: An in vitro protocol by which a Tr1-enriched, alloantigen-specific CD4 T cell product named T-allo10 was generated was characterized in the study. T-allo10 was being tested clinically in patients with hematological malignancies who were undergoing allogeneic hematopoietic stem cell transplantation. The investigation overall reported the following: Tr1 cells showed a more restricted TCR repertoire than non-Tr1 cells, which the study interpreted as alloantigen-induced clonal expansion.

Instrument used: Illumina MiSeq. The public reads were reanalyzed by TCRdb: fastp trimming at Q25, MiXCR alignment, in-frame beta chains only. Rows with one shared CDR3 protein collapse into an entry with the most common genes and DNA. The sample table shows roughly 6,200 distinct CDR3 sequences, and around a third are seen once. Of the sample, under 30% falls within the top ten clones. V lost 5 bases and J lost 0 bases; the stretch between them is 4 bases long. The CDR3 holds 12 amino acids from the cysteine to the phenylalanine. The sequence is cut down to CDR3 DNA, 36 bases in frame from base 1. This clonotype was counted a few times. No cognate antigen has been identified for it. No base-level quality is on record; no much larger clone is a single base apart.

Sequencing was done on a sample of cultured type 1 regulatory T (Tr1) cells, either the whole culture or a sorted fraction (not recorded which). This specimen's cell subset or site label, interpreted: type 1 regulatory T cells sorted from the T-allo10 product. Recombination linked TRBV12-3 or TRBV12-4 to TRBJ1-1; no confident D gene assignment can be made. The TCR originated in a human donor in good health. The base sequence is TGTGCCAGCAGTAGGCTGAACACTGAAGCTTTCTTT. This gives the protein CASSRLNTEAFF.